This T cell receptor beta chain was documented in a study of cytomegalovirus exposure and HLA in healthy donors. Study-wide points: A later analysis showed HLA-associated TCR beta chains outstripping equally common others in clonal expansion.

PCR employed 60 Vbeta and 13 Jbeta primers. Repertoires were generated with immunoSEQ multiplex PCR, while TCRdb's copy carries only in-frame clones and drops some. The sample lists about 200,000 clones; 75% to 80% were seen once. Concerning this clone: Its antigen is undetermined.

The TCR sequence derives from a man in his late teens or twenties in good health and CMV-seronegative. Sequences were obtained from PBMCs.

CDR3 amino acids: CASSLKLAPNLNEQFF. CDR3 DNA sequence: TGTGCCAGCAGCTTAAAACTAGCCCCTAACTTGAATGAGCAGTTCTTC. The chain recombines TRBV7-8 with TRBJ2-1; D might be TRBD2 (6 bases). The ends were cut back, 2 bases at V and 7 bases at J, with 18 bases in the middle. Per the germline V gene, CDR1 is SGHVS and CDR2 is FQNEAQ. The CDR3 spans 16 residues. The full variable domain, with the rest looked up from reference TRBV7-8 and TRBJ2-1, is GAGVSQSPRYKVAKRGQDVALRCDPISGHVSLFWYQQALGQGPEFLTYFQNEAQLDKSGLPSDRFFAERPEGSVSTLKIQRTQQEDSAVYLCASSLKLAPNLNEQFFGPGTRLTVL.